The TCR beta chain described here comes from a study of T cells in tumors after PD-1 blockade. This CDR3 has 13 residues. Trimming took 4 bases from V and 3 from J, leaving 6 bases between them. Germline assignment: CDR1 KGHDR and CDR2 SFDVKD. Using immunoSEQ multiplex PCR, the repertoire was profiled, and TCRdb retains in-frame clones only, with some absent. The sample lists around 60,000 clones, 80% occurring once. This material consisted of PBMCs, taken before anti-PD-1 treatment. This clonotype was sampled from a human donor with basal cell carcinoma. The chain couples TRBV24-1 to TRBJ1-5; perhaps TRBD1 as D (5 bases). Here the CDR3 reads CATSEDNNQPQHF. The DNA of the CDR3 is TGTGCCACCAGTGAGGACAACAATCAGCCCCAGCATTTT.